This T cell receptor beta chain was recorded in a study of graft-versus-host responses after intestinal transplantation. Looking at the study overall: Those transplanted obtained multivisceral, liver-intestinal, or isolated intestinal grafts. Following induction with anti-thymocyte globulin, all recipients were given tacrolimus and steroids for approximately three years.

Whole-study findings and limits: Analysis identified GvH clones in recipient marrow, with some appearing first in ileum or blood.

The CDR3 consists of 15 residues. The J segment lost 8 bases and the V segment lost 2 bases, leaving 7 bases of the junction unmatched. This table comes from immunoSEQ multiplex PCR, and its TCRdb copy is limited to in-frame clones, with some not included. In the table there are about 26,000 clones, about 81% of which are singletons. Notes on this clone: Its antigen remains unknown.

The sequencing here drew on unstimulated CD4+ T cells sorted from spleen or lymph node cells, taken before intestinal transplant. The receptor was derived from a human donor who received an intestinal transplant. This rearrangement joins TRBV6-7 to TRBJ2-1; TRBD2 agrees at 9 bases. TRBV6-7 is identified as an open reading frame with a role that is uncertain. In DNA form, the CDR3 reads TGTGCCAGCAGTTACCGGCGGGAGGGCCTATATGAGCAGTTCTTC. Protein sequence: CASSYRREGLYEQFF.